At least ten counts were recorded for the clone carrying this T cell receptor (beta chain). What it recognizes is unknown. Per the germline V gene, CDR1 is LNHDA and CDR2 is SQIVND (reference sequence). This CDR3 is built from 14 residues. The V end was cut by 1 base, the J end by 6 bases, with 9 bases between. Separate cDNA molecules each had unique molecular identifiers attached to them. One entry per CDR3 protein results from TCRdb running MiXCR on the 5' RACE reads. The sample carries around 50,000 distinct CDR3 sequences, roughly an eighth recorded once. This specimen comes from a study of early T cells in non-severe SARS-CoV-2 infection. Study context: Chains stayed unpaired after sequencing of bulk RNA from unsorted whole blood. Findings and limits, study-wide: The matching step, a VDJdb search, favored anti-spike CD8 responses and missed private and CD4 specificities.

This chain joins TRBV19 and TRBJ2-2, with D tentatively TRBD1 (5 bases). Sequenced input: whole blood. The receptor comes from an adult who was a healthcare worker with PCR-confirmed SARS-CoV-2 infection or an uninfected control (not recorded which). CDR3 DNA sequence: TGTGCCAGTAGTATAGGGGGCCGGTCCGGGGAGCTGTTTTTT. Its protein is CASSIGGRSGELFF.